Each of the 7 T cell receptor beta chains below was sequenced from the same sample in a study of T cells in Graves' hyperthyroidism and ophthalmopathy. RNA transcripts were the template for amplifying TCR beta CDR3 regions. TCR CDR3 underwent first-round RT-PCR with the HTBI primer set. TCRdb analysed the multiplex PCR reads with MiXCR anew, one entry per CDR3 protein. This table has roughly 160,000 distinct CDR3 sequences, approximately 9% appearing once. Sequencing was performed on blood. These receptors all stem from a woman younger than 35 with Graves' hyperthyroidism that later progressed to Graves' ophthalmopathy.

This clonotype occurred many times. V usage is TRBV30 and J usage is TRBJ1-2; D perhaps matches TRBD1 (5 bases). The length of the CDR3 is 12 residues. The ends were cut back, 4 bases at V and 4 bases at J, with 10 bases in the middle. Germline values: CDR1 GTSNPN, CDR2 SVGIG (reference sequence). CDR3 bases: TGTGCCTGGATAGGGGCTGGCTATGGCTACACCTTC. Protein product: CAWIGAGYGYTF.

This clonotype has just a few counts. The chain employs TRBV20-1 and TRBJ1-2, with TRBD1 matching over 9 bases. Trimming at V came to 4 bases and at J to 4 bases, leaving 16 bases not matched to a gene. The CDR3 extends over 17 amino acids. Germline values: CDR1 DFQATT, CDR2 SNEGSKA (reference sequence). The CDR3 coding sequence is TGCAGTGCTACTTTCCCTCCGGGACAGGGTCCCTCCTATGGCTACACCTTC. Protein sequence: CSATFPPGQGPSYGYTF.

This clonotype was counted ten times or more. The chain is built from TRBV20-1 and TRBJ1-3; TRBD1 aligns across 8 bases. This CDR3 has 14 amino acids. Germline V CDR1 and CDR2: DFQATT, SNEGSKA (reference sequence). With 1 base clipped from V and 3 bases from J, the junction kept 2 bases outside the gene matches. This CDR3 reads CSARGRGHGNTIYF. CDR3 sequence (DNA): TGCAGTGCTAGAGGCAGGGGGCATGGAAACACCATATATTTT.

The V and J genes are TRBV6-2 or TRBV6-3 and TRBJ1-1; D uncertain. In germline, CDR1 is MNHEY, CDR2 SVGEGT. The CDR3 totals 14 residues. Between the trimmed V and J ends, which lost 4 bases and 4 bases, there was a span of 13 bases. Here the CDR3 reads CASSSGSPSTEAFF. DNA of the CDR3: TGTGCCAGCAGTTCGGGATCCCCGAGCACTGAAGCTTTCTTT.

This clonotype was observed many times. This chain connects TRBV19 to TRBJ1-2; the D is unclear. The germline CDR1 and CDR2 sequences are LNHDA and SQIVND (reference sequence). The CDR3 consists of 17 residues. V was cut by 7 bases and J by 3 bases, with 24 bases left in between. DNA for the CDR3: TGTGCCAGTATCCCCGCGACGGGGATTTCTCCTTACTATGGCTACACCTTC. It is translated as CASIPATGISPYYGYTF.

This clonotype was seen at least ten times. CDR3 nucleotides: TGTGCCAGCAGCCAAGCGGCGGGGGGAGGAAACACTGAAGCTTTCTTT. Its translation: CASSQAAGGGNTEAFF. J is TRBJ1-1 and V is TRBV3-1, with D tentatively TRBD1 (5 bases). The CDR3 has 16 residues. V was shortened by 1 base and J by 2 bases, with 14 bases between the two germline ends. Germline assignment: CDR1 LGHDT and CDR2 YNNKEL (reference sequence).

The rearrangement joins TRBV20-1 to TRBJ2-2; TRBD2 aligns across 9 bases. Germline assignment: CDR1 DFQATT and CDR2 SNEGSKA (reference sequence). This CDR3 contains 15 residues. CDR3 in amino acids: CGVLIAGANTGELFF. The CDR3 DNA sequence: TGCGGAGTGTTGATAGCGGGGGCGAACACCGGGGAGCTGTTTTTT.